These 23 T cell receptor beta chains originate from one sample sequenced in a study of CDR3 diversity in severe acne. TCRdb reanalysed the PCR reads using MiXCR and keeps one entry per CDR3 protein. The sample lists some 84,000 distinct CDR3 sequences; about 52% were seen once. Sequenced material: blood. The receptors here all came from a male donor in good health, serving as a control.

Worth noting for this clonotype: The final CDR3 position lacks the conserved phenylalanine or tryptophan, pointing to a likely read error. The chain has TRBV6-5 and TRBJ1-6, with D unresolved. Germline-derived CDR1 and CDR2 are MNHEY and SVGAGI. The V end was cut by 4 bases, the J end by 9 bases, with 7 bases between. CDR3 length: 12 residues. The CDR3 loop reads CASSLEGSPLHL. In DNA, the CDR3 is TGTGCCAGCAGTTTGGAAGGTTCACCCCTCCACCTT.

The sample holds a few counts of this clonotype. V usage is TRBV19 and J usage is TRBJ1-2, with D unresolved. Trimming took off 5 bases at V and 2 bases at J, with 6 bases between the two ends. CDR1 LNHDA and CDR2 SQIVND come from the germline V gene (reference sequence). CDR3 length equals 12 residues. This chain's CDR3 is CASSVQNYGYTF. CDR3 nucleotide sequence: TGTGCCAGTAGTGTGCAGAACTATGGCTACACCTTC.

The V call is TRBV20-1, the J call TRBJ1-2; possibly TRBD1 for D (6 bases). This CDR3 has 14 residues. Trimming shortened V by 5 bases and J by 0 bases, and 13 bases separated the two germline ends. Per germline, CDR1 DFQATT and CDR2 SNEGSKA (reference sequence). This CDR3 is CSAGTTGPNYGYTF. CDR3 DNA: TGCAGTGCTGGGACGACAGGACCTAACTATGGCTACACCTTC.

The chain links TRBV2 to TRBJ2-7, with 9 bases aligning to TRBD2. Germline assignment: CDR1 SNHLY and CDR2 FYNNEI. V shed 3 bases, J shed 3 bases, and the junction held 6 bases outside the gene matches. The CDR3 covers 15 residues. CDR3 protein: CASSEPGLANYEQYF. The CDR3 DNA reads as TGTGCCAGCAGTGAGCCGGGACTAGCTAACTACGAGCAGTACTTC.

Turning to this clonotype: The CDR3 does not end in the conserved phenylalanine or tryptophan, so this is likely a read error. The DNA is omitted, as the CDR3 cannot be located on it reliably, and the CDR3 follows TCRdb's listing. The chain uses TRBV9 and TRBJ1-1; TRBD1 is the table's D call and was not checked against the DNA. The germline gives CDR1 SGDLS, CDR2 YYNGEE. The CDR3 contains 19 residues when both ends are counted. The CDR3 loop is CASSVEAAVFRMGTGHCQS.

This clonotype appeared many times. The CDR3 nucleotides are TGTGCCAGCACCAACGGGGACGGGAACACCGGGGAGCTGTTTTTT. Its translation: CASTNGDGNTGELFF. The chain joins TRBV5-8 to TRBJ2-2; D is tentatively TRBD1 or TRBD2 (5 bases each). The length of the CDR3 is 15 residues. CDR1 SGHTS and CDR2 YDEGEE come from the germline V gene. Deletions cut 6 bases from V and 1 base from J, with 13 bases between. Together with reference TRBV5-8 and TRBJ2-2, the CDR3 gives the full variable domain: EAGVTQSPTHLIKTRGQQATLRCSPISGHTSVYWYQQALGLGLQFLLWYDEGEERNRGNFPPRFSGRQFPNYSSELNVNALELEDSALYLCASTNGDGNTGELFFGEGSRLTVL.

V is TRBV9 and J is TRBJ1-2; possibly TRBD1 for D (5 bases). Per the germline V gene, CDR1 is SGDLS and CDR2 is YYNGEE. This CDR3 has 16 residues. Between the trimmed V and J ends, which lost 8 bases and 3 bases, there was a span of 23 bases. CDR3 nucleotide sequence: TGTGCCAGTAGTCCCCCCCAACGCAGGGACTACTATGGCTACACCTTC. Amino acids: CASSPPQRRDYYGYTF. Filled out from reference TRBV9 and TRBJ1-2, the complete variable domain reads DSGVTQTPKHLITATGQRVTLRCSPRSGDLSVYWYQQSLDQGLQFLIQYYNGEERAKGNILERFSAQQFPDLHSELNLSSLELGDSALYFCASSPPQRRDYYGYTFGSGTRLTVV.

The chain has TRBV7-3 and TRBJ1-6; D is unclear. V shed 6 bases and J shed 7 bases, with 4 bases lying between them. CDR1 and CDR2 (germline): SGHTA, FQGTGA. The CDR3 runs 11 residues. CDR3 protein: CASSENSPLHF. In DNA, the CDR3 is TGTGCCAGCAGTGAGAATTCACCCCTCCACTTT.

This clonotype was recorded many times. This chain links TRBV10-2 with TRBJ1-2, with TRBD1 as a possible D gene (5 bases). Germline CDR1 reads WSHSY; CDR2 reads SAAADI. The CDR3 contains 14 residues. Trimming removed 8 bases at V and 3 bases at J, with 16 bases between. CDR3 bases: TGCGCCAGCGGGGCTACGCTAGTCTACTATGGCTACACCTTC. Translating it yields CASGATLVYYGYTF.

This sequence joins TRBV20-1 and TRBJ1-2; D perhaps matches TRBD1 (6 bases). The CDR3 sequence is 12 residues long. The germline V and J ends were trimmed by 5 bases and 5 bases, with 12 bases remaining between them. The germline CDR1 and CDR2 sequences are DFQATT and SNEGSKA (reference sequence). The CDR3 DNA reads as TGCAGTGCTCGGGTGGGGGCGTATGGCTACACCTTC. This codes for CSARVGAYGYTF.

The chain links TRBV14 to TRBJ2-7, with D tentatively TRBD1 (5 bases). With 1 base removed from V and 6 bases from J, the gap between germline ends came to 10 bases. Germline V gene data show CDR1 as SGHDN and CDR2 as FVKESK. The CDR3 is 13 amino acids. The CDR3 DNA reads TGTGCCAGCAGCCAAGGGATTACAGGCGAGCAGTACTTC. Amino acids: CASSQGITGEQYF.

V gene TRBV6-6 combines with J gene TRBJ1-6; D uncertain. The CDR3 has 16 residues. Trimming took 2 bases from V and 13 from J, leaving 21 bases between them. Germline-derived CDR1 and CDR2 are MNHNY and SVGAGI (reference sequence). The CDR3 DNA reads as TGTGCCAGCAGTTACCGCATGACGGACGGAGGGTTCCCCCTCCACTTT. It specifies CASSYRMTDGGFPLHF.

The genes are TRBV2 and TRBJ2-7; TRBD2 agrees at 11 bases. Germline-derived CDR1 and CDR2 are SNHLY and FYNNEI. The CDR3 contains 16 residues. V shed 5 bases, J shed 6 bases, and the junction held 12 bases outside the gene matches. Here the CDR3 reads CASSIAGGAEGGEQYF. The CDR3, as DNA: TGTGCCAGCAGTATAGCGGGGGGGGCCGAAGGGGGCGAGCAGTACTTC.

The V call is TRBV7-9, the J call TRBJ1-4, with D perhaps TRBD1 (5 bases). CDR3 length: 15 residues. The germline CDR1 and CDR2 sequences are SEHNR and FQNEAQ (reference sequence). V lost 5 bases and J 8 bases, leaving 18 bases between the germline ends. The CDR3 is CASSGTSTLAEKLFF. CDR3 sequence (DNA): TGTGCCAGCAGCGGGACTTCAACCTTGGCCGAAAAACTGTTTTTT.

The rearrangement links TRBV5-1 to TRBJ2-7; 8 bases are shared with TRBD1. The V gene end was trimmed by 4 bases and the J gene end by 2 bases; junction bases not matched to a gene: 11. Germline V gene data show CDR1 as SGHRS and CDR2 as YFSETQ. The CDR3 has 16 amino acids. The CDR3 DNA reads TGCGCCAGCAGCCCCGAGCAGGGGGCGCGAACCTACGAGCAGTACTTC. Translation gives CASSPEQGARTYEQYF.

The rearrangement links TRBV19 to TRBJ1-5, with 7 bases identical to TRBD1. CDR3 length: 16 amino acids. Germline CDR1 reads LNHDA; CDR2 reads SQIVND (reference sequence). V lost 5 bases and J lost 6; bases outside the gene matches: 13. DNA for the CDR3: TGTGCCAGTAGTTCCTCCCGACAGGGTGAAGCTCAGCCCCAGCATTTT. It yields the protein CASSSSRQGEAQPQHF.

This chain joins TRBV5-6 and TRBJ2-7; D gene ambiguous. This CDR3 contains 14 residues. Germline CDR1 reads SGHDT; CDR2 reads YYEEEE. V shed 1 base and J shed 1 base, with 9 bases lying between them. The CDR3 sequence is CASSLSGQSYEQYF. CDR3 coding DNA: TGTGCCAGCAGCTTGAGTGGCCAGTCCTACGAGCAGTACTTC.

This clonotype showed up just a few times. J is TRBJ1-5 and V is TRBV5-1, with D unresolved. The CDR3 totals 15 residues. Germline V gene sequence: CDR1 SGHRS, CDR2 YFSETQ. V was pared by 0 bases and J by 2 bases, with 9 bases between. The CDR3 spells CASSLAVSGNQPQHF. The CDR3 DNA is TGCGCCAGCAGCTTGGCCGTTTCGGGCAATCAGCCCCAGCATTTT.

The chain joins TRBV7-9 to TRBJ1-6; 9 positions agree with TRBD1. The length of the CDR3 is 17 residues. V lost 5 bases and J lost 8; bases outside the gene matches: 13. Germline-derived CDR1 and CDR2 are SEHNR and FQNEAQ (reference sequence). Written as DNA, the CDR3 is TGTGCCAGCAGCCCCGGCGGGACAGGGCGGGTAGATTCACCCCTCCACTTT. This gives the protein CASSPGGTGRVDSPLHF.

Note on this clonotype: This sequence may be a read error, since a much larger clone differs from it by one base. The CDR3 nucleotides read TGCAGCGTTGACAGCTATGACTACACCTTC. It is translated as CSVDSYDYTF. This chain connects TRBV29-1 to TRBJ1-2, with D hard to call. Germline lookup yields CDR1 SQVTM and CDR2 ANQGSEA. The CDR3 is 10 residues long.

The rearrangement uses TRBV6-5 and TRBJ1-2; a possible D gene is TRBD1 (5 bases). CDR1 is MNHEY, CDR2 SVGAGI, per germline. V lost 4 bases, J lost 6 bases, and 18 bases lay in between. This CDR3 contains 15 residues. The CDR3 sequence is CASSSRAGVRDGYTF. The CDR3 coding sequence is TGTGCCAGCAGTTCCCGGGCGGGGGTGAGGGATGGCTACACCTTC.

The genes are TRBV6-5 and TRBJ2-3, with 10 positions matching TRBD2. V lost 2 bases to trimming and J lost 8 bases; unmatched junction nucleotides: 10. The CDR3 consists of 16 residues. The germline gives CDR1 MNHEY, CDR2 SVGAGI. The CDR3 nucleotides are TGTGCCAGCAGTTACCGGGCTAGCGGGAGTCTCGTTACGCAGTATTTT. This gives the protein CASSYRASGSLVTQYF.

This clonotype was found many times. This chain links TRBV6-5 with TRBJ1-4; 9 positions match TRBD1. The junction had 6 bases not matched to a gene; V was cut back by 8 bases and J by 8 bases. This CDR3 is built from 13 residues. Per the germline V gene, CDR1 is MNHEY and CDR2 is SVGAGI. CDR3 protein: CASQGTGREKLFF. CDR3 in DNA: TGTGCCAGCCAAGGGACAGGGCGGGAAAAACTGTTTTTT.